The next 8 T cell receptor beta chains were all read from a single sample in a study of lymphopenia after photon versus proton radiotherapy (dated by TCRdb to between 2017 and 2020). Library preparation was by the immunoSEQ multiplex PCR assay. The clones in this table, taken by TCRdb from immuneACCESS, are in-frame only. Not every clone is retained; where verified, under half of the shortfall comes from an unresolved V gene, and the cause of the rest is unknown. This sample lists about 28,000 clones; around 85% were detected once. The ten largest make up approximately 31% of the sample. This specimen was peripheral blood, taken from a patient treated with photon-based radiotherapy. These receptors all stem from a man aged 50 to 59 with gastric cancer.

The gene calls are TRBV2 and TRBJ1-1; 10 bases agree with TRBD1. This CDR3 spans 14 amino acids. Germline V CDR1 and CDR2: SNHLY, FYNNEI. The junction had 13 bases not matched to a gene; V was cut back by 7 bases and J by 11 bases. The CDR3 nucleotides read TGTGCCAGCACCCCGGGACAGGGGACCTCAATCGCTTTCTTT. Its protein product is CASTPGQGTSIAFF.

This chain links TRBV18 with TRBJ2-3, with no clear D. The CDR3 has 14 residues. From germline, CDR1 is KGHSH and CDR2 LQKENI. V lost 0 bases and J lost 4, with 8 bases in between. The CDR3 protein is CASSPPGQADTQYF. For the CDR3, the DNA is TGTGCCAGCTCACCACCGGGTCAGGCAGATACGCAGTATTTT. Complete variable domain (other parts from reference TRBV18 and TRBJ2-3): NAGVMQNPRHLVRRRGQEARLRCSPMKGHSHVYWYRQLPEEGLKFMVYLQKENIIDESGMPKERFSAEFPKEGPSILRIQQVVRGDSAAYFCASSPPGQADTQYFGPGTRLTVL.

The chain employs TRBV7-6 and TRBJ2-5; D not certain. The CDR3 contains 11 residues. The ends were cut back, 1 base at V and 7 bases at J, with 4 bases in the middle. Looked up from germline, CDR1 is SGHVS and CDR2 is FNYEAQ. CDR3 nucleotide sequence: TGTGCCAGCAGCTTAGGGGGGACCCAGTACTTC. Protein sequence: CASSLGGTQYF.

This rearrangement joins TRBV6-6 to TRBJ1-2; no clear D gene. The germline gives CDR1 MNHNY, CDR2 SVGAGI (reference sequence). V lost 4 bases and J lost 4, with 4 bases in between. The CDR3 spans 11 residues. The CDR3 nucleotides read TGTGCCAGCAGTTCGAGCTATGGCTACACCTTC. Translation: CASSSSYGYTF.

The CDR3 spells CASSLVGSHQPQHF. CDR3 coding DNA: TGTGCCAGCAGCTTGGTAGGGTCGCATCAGCCCCAGCATTTT. The J gene is TRBJ1-5, the V gene TRBV5-4; unclear D gene. V dropped 0 bases and J dropped 5 bases, with 9 bases sitting between them. The CDR3 has 14 amino acids. The V gene's germline CDR1 is SGHNT and CDR2 YYREEE (reference sequence).

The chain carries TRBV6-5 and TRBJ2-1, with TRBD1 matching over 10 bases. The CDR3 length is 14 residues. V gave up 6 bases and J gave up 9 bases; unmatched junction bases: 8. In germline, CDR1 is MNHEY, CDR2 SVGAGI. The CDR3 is CASRDRGALGEQFF. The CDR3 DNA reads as TGTGCCAGCAGGGACAGGGGGGCCTTAGGTGAGCAGTTCTTC.

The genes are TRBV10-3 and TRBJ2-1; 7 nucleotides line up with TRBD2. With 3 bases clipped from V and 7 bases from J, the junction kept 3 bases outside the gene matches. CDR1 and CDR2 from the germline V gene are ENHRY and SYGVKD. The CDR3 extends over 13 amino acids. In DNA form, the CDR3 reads TGTGCCATCAGTGACATCGGGGGGAATGAGCAGTTCTTC. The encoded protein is CAISDIGGNEQFF.

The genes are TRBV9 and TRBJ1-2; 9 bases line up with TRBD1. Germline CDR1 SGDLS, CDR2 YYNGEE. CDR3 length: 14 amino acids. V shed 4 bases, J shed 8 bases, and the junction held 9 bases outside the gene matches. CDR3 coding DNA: TGTGCCAGCAGCTCACGGGGGACAGGGAGCGGCTACACCTTC. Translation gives CASSSRGTGSGYTF.